Below, one T cell receptor (beta chain) is given with its context. Its cognate antigen is unknown. The sample comes from a study of cytomegalovirus exposure and HLA in healthy donors. Though probably carrying unrecorded immune exposures, donors were nominally healthy at sampling. Amplification used 60 Vbeta primers and 13 Jbeta primers. TCRdb's copy holds only in-frame clones and misses some; the assay was immunoSEQ multiplex PCR. The profile covers roughly 120,000 clones, with over 65% appearing a single time and around 2.7% taken by the ten largest. The germline V gene encodes CDR1 KGHSH and CDR2 LQKENI. V shed 6 bases and J 6 bases; nucleotides not matched to a gene: 0. The CDR3 loop spans 13 amino acids. Study-level results: 164 TCR beta chains were listed as cytomegalovirus-associated. It has been reported that TCR beta sequences accurately predicted the HLA-A and HLA-B alleles of most subjects.

The sequenced sample was PBMCs. The J gene is TRBJ1-6, the V gene TRBV18; 9 positions agree with TRBD1. The clonotype originates from a woman aged 40 to 50 in good health and CMV-seropositive. The CDR3 region has the DNA TGTGCCAGCTCGACAGGGGGTAATTCACCCCTCCACTTT. It specifies CASSTGGNSPLHF.